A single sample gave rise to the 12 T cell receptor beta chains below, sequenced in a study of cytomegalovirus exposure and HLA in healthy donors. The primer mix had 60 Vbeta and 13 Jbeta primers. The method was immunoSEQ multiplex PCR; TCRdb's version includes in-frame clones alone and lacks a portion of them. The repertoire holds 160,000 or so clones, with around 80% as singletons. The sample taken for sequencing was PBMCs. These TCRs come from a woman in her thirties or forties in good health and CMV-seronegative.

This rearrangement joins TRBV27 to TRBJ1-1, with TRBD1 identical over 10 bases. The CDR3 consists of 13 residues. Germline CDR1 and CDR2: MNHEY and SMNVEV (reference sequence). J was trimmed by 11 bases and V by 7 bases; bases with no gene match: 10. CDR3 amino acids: CASIPRDRGYAFF. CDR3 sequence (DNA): TGTGCCAGCATTCCCCGGGACAGGGGTTATGCTTTCTTT.

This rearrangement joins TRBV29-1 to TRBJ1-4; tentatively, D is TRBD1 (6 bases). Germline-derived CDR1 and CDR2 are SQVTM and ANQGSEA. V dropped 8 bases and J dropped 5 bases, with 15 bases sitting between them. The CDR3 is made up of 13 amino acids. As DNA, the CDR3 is TGCAGCATTGTAAAGGGGGGGAATGAAAAACTGTTTTTT. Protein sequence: CSIVKGGNEKLFF.

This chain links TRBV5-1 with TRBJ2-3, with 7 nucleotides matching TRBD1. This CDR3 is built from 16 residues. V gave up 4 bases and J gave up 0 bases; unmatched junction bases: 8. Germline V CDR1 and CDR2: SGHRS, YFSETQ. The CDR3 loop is CASSPGTAFSTDTQYF. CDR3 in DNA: TGCGCCAGCAGCCCCGGGACAGCCTTCAGCACAGATACGCAGTATTTT.

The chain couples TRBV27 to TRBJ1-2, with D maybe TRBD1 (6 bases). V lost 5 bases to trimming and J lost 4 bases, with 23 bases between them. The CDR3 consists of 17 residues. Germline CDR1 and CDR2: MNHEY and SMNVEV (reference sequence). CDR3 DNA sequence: TGTGCCAGCAGTGGCCGGGACGGCTACATAGGGGGCTATGGCTACACCTTC. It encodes CASSGRDGYIGGYGYTF.

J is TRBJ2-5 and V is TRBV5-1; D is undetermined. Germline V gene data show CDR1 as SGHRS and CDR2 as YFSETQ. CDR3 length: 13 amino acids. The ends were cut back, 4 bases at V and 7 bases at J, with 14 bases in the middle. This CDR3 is CASSQVPSGTQYF. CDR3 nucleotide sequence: TGCGCCAGCAGCCAAGTCCCCTCAGGGACCCAGTACTTC.

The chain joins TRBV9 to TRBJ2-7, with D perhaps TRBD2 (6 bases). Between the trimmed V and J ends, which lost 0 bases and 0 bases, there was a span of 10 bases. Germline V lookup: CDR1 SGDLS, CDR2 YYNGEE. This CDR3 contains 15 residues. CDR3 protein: CASSVDSTSSYEQYF. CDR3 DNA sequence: TGTGCCAGCAGCGTAGACTCGACTAGCTCCTACGAGCAGTACTTC.

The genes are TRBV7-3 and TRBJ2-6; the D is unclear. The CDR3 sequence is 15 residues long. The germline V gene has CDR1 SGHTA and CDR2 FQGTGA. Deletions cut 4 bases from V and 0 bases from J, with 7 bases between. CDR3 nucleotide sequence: TGTGCCAGCAGCTCTACGATCTCTGGGGCCAACGTCCTGACTTTC. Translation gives CASSSTISGANVLTF.

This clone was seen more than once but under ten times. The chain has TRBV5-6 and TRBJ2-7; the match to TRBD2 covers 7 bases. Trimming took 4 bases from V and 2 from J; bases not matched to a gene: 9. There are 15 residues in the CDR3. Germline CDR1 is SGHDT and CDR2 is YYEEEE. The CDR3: CASSVYSGPTYEQYF. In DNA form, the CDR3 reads TGTGCCAGCAGCGTGTATAGCGGGCCCACCTACGAGCAGTACTTC. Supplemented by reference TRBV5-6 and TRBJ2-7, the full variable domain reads DAGVTQSPTHLIKTRGQQVTLRCSPKSGHDTVSWYQQALGQGPQFIFQYYEEEERQRGNFPDRFSGHQFPNYSSELNVNALLLGDSALYLCASSVYSGPTYEQYFGPGTRLTVT.

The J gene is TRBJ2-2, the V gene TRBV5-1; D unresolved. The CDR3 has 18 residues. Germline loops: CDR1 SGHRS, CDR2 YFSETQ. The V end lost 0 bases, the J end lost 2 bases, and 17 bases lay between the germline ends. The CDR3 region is CASSLADRVPTNTGELFF. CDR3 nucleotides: TGCGCCAGCAGCTTGGCCGATCGTGTCCCTACCAACACCGGGGAGCTGTTTTTT.

The CDR3 protein is CASSLDIPGYGYTF. The CDR3 nucleotides are TGCGCCAGCAGCTTGGACATCCCAGGATATGGCTACACCTTC. This rearrangement joins TRBV5-1 to TRBJ1-2; D unclear. There are 14 residues in the CDR3. V lost 0 bases and J lost 5, with 11 bases in between. CDR1 SGHRS and CDR2 YFSETQ come from the germline V gene.

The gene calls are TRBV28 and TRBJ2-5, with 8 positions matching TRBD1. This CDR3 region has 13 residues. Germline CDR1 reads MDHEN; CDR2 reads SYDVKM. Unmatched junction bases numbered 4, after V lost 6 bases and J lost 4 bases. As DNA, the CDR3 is TGTGCCAGCAGCTCGGACAGGGCAGAGACCCAGTACTTC. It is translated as CASSSDRAETQYF.

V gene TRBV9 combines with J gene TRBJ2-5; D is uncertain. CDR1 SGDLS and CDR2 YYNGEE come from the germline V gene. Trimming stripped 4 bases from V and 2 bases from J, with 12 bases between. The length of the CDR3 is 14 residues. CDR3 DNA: TGTGCCAGCAGCCCCTCCGGGTGGCAAGAGACCCAGTACTTC. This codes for CASSPSGWQETQYF.